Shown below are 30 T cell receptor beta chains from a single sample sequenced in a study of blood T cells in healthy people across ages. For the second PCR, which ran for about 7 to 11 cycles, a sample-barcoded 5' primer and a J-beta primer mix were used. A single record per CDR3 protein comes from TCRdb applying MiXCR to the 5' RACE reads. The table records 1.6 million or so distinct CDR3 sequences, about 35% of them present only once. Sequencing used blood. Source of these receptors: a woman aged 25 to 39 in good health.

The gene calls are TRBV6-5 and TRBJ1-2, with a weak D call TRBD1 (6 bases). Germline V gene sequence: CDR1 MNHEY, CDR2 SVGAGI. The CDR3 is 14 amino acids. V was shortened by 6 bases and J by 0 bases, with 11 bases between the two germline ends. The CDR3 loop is CASSLGGTNYGYTF. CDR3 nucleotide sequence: TGTGCCAGCAGCCTGGGGGGCACTAACTATGGCTACACCTTC.

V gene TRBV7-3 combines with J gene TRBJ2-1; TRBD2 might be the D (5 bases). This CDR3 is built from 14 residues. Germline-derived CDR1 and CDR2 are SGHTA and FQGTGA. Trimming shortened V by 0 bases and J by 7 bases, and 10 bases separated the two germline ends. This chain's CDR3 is CASSLTSSGNEQFF. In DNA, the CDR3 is TGTGCCAGCAGCTTAACCTCCTCGGGGAATGAGCAGTTCTTC. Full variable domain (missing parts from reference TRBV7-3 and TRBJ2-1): GAGVSQTPSNKVTEKGKYVELRCDPISGHTALYWYRQSLGQGPEFLIYFQGTGAADDSGLPNDRFFAVRPEGSVSTLKIQRTERGDSAVYLCASSLTSSGNEQFFGPGTRLTVL.

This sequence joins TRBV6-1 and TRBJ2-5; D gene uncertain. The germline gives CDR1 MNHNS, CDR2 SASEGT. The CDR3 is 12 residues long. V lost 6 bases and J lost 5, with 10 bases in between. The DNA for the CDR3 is TGTGCCAGCAGGGCCACCGGGGAGACCCAGTACTTC. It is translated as CASRATGETQYF.

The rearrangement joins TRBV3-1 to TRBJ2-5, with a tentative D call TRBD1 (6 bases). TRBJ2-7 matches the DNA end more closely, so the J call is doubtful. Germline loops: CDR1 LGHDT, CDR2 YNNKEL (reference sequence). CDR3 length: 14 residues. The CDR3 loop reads CASSQGRDKYEQYF. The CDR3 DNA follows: TGTGCCAGCAGCCAAGGCCGGGACAAATACGAGCAGTACTTC.

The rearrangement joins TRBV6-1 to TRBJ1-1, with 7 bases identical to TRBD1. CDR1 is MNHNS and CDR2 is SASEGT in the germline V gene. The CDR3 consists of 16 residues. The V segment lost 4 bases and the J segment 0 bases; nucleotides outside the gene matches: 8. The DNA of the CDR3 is TGTGCCAGCAGTGGAATGACAGGGATCATGAACACTGAAGCTTTCTTT. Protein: CASSGMTGIMNTEAFF.

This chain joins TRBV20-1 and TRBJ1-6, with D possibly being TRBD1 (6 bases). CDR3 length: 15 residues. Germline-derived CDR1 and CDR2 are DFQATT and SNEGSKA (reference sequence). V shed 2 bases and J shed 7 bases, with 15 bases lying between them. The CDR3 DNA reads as TGCAGTGCTAGAACCCCAGGGGCCCGAAATTCACCCCTCCACTTT. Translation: CSARTPGARNSPLHF.

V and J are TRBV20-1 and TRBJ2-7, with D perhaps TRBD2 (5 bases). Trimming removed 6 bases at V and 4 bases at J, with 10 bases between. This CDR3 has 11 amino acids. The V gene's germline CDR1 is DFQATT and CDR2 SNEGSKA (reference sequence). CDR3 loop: CSANRGYEQYF. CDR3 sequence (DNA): TGCAGTGCAAACCGGGGTTACGAGCAGTACTTC.

This CDR3 is CSARGLATYEQYF. The CDR3 DNA reads as TGCAGTGCTAGAGGACTAGCGACCTACGAGCAGTACTTC. V gene TRBV20-1 combines with J gene TRBJ2-7; TRBD2 agrees at 8 bases. Germline assignment: CDR1 DFQATT and CDR2 SNEGSKA (reference sequence). V lost 1 base and J lost 2; bases outside the gene matches: 1. The CDR3 covers 13 residues.

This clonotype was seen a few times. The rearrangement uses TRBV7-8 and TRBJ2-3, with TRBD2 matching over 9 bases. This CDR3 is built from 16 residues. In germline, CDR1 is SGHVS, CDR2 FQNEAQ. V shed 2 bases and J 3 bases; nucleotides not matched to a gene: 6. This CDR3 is CASSLIRSGGTDTQYF. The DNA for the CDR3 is TGTGCCAGCAGCTTAATTCGTAGCGGGGGAACAGATACGCAGTATTTT. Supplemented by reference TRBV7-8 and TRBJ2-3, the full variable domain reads GAGVSQSPRYKVAKRGQDVALRCDPISGHVSLFWYQQALGQGPEFLTYFQNEAQLDKSGLPSDRFFAERPEGSVSTLKIQRTQQEDSAVYLCASSLIRSGGTDTQYFGPGTRLTVL.

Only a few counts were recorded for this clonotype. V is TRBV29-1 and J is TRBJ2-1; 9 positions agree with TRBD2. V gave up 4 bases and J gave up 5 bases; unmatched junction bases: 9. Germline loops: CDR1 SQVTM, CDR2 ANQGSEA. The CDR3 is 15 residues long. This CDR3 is CSVARASGVNNEQFF. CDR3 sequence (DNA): TGCAGCGTTGCCAGGGCTAGCGGGGTAAACAATGAGCAGTTCTTC.

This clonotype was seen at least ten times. CDR3 protein: CASSLKAGYQETQYF. The CDR3 DNA reads as TGTGCCAGCAGCTTAAAGGCTGGATACCAAGAGACCCAGTACTTC. The rearrangement links TRBV13 to TRBJ2-5, with unresolved D. Germline V gene data show CDR1 as PRHDT and CDR2 as FYEKMQ (reference sequence). CDR3 length: 15 residues. The V end lost 2 bases, the J end lost 0 bases, and 10 bases lay between the germline ends.

The CDR3 loop reads CAWSAGTTDTQYF. Written as DNA, the CDR3 is TGTGCCTGGAGTGCCGGGACCACAGATACGCAGTATTTT. V and J are TRBV30 and TRBJ2-3, with D perhaps assigned TRBD1 or TRBD2 (5 bases each). The length of the CDR3 is 13 residues. V lost 1 base and J 2 bases, leaving 7 bases between the germline ends. The germline CDR1 and CDR2 sequences are GTSNPN and SVGIG (reference sequence).

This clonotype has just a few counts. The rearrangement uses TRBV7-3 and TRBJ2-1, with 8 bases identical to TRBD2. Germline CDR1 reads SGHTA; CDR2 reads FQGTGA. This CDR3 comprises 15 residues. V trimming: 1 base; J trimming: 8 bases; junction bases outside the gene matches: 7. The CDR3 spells CASSLKGAGGDEQFF. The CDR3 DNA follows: TGTGCCAGCAGCTTAAAAGGGGCGGGAGGTGATGAGCAGTTCTTC.

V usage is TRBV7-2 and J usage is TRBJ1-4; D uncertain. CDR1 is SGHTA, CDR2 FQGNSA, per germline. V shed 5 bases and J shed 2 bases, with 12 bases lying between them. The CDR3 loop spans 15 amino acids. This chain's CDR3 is CASSPRVRTNEKLFF. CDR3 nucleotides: TGTGCCAGCAGCCCTCGGGTTCGGACTAATGAAAAACTGTTTTTT.

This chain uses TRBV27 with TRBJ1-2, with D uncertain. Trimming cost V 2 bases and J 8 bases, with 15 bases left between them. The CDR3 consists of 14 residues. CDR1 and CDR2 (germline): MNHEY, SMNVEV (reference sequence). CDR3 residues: CASSLEAGDWGYTF. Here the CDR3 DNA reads TGTGCCAGCAGTTTAGAGGCAGGCGACTGGGGCTACACCTTC.

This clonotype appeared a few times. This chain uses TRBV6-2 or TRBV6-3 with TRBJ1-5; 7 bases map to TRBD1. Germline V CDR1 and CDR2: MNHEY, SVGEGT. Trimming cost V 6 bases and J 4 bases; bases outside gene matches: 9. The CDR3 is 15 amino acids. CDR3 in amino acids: CASSLPGTANQPQHF. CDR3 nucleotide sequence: TGTGCCAGCAGCTTACCCGGGACAGCGAATCAGCCCCAGCATTTT.

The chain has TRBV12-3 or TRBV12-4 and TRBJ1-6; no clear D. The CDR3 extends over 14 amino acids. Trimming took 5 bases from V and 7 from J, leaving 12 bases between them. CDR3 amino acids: CASSAHGKNSPLHF. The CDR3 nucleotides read TGTGCCAGCAGTGCTCATGGGAAGAATTCACCCCTCCACTTT.

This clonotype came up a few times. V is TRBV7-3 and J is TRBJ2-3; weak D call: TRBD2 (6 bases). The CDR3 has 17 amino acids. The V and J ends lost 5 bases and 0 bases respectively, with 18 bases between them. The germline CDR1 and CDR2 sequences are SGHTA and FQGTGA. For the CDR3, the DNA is TGTGCCAGCAGCCCCGCGGCTAGCGACTCTAGCACAGATACGCAGTATTTT. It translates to CASSPAASDSSTDTQYF.

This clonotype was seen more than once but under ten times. The CDR3 protein is CASSPGDRSPYGYTF. Here the CDR3 DNA reads TGTGCCAGCTCACCAGGGGACAGGAGCCCCTATGGCTACACCTTC. V gene TRBV18 combines with J gene TRBJ1-2; 8 positions agree with TRBD1. This CDR3 comprises 15 residues. CDR1 and CDR2 from the germline V gene are KGHSH and LQKENI. After removal of 2 bases from V and 4 bases from J, the junction contained 6 bases not matched to a gene.

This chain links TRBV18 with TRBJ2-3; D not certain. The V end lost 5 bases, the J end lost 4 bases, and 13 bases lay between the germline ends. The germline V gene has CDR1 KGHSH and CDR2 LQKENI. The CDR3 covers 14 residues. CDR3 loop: CASSSSDGSDTQYF. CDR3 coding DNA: TGTGCCAGCTCATCGTCTGACGGATCAGATACGCAGTATTTT.

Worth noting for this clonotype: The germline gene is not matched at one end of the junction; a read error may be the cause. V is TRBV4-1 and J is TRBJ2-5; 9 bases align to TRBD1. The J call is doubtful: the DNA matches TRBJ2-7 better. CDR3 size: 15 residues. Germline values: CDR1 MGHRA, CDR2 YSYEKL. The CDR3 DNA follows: TGCGTCAGCAGACCTCAACAGGGGGCGGGATACGAGCAGTACTTC. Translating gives CVSRPQQGAGYEQYF.

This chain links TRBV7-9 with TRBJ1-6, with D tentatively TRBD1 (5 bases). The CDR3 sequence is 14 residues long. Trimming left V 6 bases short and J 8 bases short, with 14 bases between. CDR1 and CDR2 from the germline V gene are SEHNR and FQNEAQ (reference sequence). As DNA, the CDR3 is TGTGCCAGCAGAAAAGGGACTTTGGATTCACCCCTCCACTTT. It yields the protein CASRKGTLDSPLHF.

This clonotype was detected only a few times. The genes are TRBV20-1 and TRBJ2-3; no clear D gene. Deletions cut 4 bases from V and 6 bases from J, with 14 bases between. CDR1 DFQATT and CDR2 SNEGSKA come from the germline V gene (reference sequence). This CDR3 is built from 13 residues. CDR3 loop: CSATKILMDTQYF. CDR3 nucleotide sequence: TGCAGTGCTACGAAAATCCTTATGGATACGCAGTATTTT.

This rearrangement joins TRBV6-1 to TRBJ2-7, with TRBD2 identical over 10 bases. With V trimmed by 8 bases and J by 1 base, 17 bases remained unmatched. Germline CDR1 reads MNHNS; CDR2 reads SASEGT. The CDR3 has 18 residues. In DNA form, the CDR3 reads TGTGCCAGCCACCCCCGAGGAAGCGGGAGGGCCGGGTCCTACGAGCAGTACTTC. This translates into CASHPRGSGRAGSYEQYF.

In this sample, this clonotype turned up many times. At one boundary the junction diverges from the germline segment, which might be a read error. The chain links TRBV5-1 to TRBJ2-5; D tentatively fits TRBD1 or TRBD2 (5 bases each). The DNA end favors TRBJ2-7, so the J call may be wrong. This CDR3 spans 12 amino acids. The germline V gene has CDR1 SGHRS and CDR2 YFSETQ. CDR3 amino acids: CASSLEGTEQYF. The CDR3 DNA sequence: TGTGCCAGCAGCTTAGAGGGGACCGAGCAGTACTTC.

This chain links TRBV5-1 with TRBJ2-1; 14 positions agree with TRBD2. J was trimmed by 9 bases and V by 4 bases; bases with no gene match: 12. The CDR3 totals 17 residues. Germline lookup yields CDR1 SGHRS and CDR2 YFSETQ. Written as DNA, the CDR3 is TGCGCCAGCAGCCCCCGACTAGCGGGGGGGCAATGGGTTGAGCAGTTCTTC. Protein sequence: CASSPRLAGGQWVEQFF.

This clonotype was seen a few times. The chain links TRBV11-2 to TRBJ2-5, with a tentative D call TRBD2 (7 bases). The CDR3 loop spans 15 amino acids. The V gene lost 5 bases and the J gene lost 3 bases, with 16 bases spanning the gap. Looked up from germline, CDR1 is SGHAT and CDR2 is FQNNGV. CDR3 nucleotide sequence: TGTGCCAGCAGCCGGGCGGGGGCCCGGGAAGAGACCCAGTACTTC. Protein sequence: CASSRAGAREETQYF.

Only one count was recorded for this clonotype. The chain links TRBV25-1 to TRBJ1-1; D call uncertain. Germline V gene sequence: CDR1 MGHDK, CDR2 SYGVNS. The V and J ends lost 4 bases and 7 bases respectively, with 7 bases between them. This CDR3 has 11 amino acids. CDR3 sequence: CASSAHLEAFF. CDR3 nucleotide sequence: TGTGCCAGCAGTGCACACCTTGAAGCTTTCTTT. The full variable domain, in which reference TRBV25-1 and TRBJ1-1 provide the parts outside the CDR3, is EADIYQTPRYLVIGTGKKITLECSQTMGHDKMYWYQQDPGMELHLIHYSYGVNSTEKGDLSSESTVSRIRTEHFPLTLESARPSHTSQYLCASSAHLEAFFGQGTRLTVV.

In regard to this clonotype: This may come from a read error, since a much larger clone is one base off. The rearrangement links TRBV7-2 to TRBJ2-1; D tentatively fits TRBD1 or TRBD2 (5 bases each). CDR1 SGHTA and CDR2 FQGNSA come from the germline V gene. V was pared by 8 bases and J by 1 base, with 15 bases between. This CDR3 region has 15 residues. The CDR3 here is CASATWGSSYNEQFF. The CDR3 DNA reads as TGTGCCAGCGCCACGTGGGGGTCGTCCTACAATGAGCAGTTCTTC. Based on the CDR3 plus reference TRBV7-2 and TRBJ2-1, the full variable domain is GAGVSQSPSNKVTEKGKDVELRCDPISGHTALYWYRQSLGQGLEFLIYFQGNSAPDKSGLPSDRFSAERTGGSVSTLTIQRTQQEDSAVYLCASATWGSSYNEQFFGPGTRLTVL.

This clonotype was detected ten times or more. The CDR3 spells CSVVSPYEQYF. The DNA of the CDR3 is TGCAGCGTTGTCAGCCCGTACGAGCAGTACTTC. This chain uses TRBV29-1 with TRBJ2-7; D not resolved. The CDR3 has 11 residues. The germline V and J ends were trimmed by 4 bases and 4 bases, with 8 bases remaining between them. Looked up from germline, CDR1 is SQVTM and CDR2 is ANQGSEA.